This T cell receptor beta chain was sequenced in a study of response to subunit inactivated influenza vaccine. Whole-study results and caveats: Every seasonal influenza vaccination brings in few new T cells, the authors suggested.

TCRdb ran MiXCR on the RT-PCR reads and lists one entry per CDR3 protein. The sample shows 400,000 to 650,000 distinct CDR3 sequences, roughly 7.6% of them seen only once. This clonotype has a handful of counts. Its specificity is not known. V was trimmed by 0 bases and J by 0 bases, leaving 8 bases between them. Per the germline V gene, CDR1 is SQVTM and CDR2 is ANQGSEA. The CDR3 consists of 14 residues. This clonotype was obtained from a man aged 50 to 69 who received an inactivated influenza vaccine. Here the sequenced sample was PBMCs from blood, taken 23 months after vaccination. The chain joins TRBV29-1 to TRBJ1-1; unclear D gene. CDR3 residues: CSVEEGVMNTEAFF. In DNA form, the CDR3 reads TGCAGCGTTGAAGAAGGTGTAATGAACACTGAAGCTTTCTTT.